This is a list of T cell receptor beta chains from one sample in a study of naive and memory T cell subsets. Via MiXCR, TCRdb re-called the UMI-ligation and nested PCR reads, giving one row per CDR3 protein. The table has about 35,000 distinct CDR3 sequences, 13% seen once. The sample comprised effector memory CD4+ T cells from blood. Receptors were obtained from a human donor in good health. Each CDR3 is given with its conserved first and last residue. Fields, in order: clone size, J gene, V gene, D gene, CDR3 protein, CDR3 DNA. A D gene is named only where the DNA matches it firmly. Expanded clones are given a class, and other clones once, few, many or no size at all.

.,TRBJ1-5,TRBV19,TRBD1,CASSNTGGGNQPQHF,TGTGCCAGTAGCAATACAGGGGGCGGCAATCAGCCCCAGCATTTT
few,TRBJ2-3,TRBV9,TRBD2,CASSGTSGSTDTQYF,TGTGCCAGCAGCGGTACTAGCGGCAGCACAGATACGCAGTATTTT
.,TRBJ2-7,TRBV18,.,CASSYADPYEQYF,TGTGCCAGCTCATACGCAGATCCCTACGAGCAGTACTTC
many,TRBJ1-1,TRBV6-5,.,CASTLGRDTEAFF,TGTGCCAGCACCTTGGGGAGGGACACTGAAGCTTTCTTT
few,TRBJ2-3,TRBV9,TRBD2,CASSTSREGTQYF,TGTGCCAGCAGTACTTCCCGGGAGGGTACGCAGTATTTT
few,TRBJ2-7,TRBV6-6,.,CASSYSFGSRYEQYF,TGTGCCAGCAGTTACTCGTTTGGGTCTCGCTACGAGCAGTACTTC
few,TRBJ2-1,TRBV5-1,.,CASSSSGGGSYNEQFF,TGCGCCAGCAGCTCTTCGGGGGGCGGGAGCTACAATGAGCAGTTCTTC
few,TRBJ1-3,TRBV12-3/TRBV12-4,TRBD1,CASRGGQVLSGNTIYF,TGTGCCAGCAGGGGCGGACAGGTCCTCTCTGGAAACACCATATATTTT
few,TRBJ2-2,TRBV5-5,.,CASSLSPRTGELFF,TGTGCCAGCAGCCTTAGCCCCCGCACCGGGGAGCTGTTTTTT
.,TRBJ2-7,TRBV2,TRBD1,CASNSDRAREQYF,TGTGCCAGCAATTCGGACAGGGCGCGCGAGCAGTACTTC
.,TRBJ1-1,TRBV27,.,CASRRGRNTEAFF,TGTGCCAGCAGACGAGGACGGAACACTGAAGCTTTCTTT
many,TRBJ2-7,TRBV20-1,.,CSTGGVNSYEQYF,TGCAGTACGGGCGGGGTCAACTCCTACGAGCAGTACTTC
.,TRBJ2-3,TRBV20-1,TRBD2,CSAQRGITDTQYF,TGCAGTGCTCAGCGGGGGATCACAGATACGCAGTATTTT
many,TRBJ2-3,TRBV3-1,TRBD2,CASSQDSGRVDTDTQYF,TGTGCCAGCAGCCAAGATAGCGGGAGGGTAGACACAGATACGCAGTATTTT
many,TRBJ2-3,TRBV12-3/TRBV12-4,TRBD2,CASSRTSGEDTQYF,TGTGCCAGCAGCCGGACTAGCGGGGAGGATACGCAGTATTTT
many,TRBJ2-3,TRBV5-6,.,CASSDARVRSTDTQYF,TGTGCCAGCAGTGACGCCAGGGTGAGGAGCACAGATACGCAGTATTTT
.,TRBJ1-5,TRBV6-2/TRBV6-3,.,CASHDSLQPQHF,TGTGCCAGCCATGATAGCCTTCAGCCCCAGCATTTT
.,TRBJ2-1,TRBV18,.,CASSYAAQTYEQFF,TGTGCCAGCTCTTACGCGGCACAGACCTATGAGCAGTTCTTC
.,TRBJ2-3,TRBV29-1,TRBD1,CSVLARQGSGTQYF,TGCAGCGTCCTTGCGAGACAGGGATCGGGTACGCAGTATTTT
many,TRBJ2-3,TRBV12-3/TRBV12-4,.,CASSPRQADTQYF,TGTGCCAGCAGCCCTCGACAGGCAGATACGCAGTATTTT
few,TRBJ1-2,TRBV12-3/TRBV12-4,.,CASSSGYYGYTF,TGTGCCAGCAGTTCAGGGTACTATGGCTACACCTTC
many,TRBJ2-7,TRBV6-6,.,CASSSLRTDKYEQYF,TGTGCCAGCAGTTCGCTCCGAACCGACAAATACGAGCAGTACTTC
.,TRBJ1-3,TRBV28,.,CASSLYLGNTIYF,TGTGCCAGCAGCCTATATCTAGGAAACACCATATATTTT
few,TRBJ2-5,TRBV20-1,TRBD2,CSADGLAGHQETQYF,TGCAGTGCTGATGGACTAGCGGGGCACCAAGAGACCCAGTACTTC
.,TRBJ2-7,TRBV7-6,.,CASSLAPTQGREQYF,TGTGCCAGCAGCTTAGCGCCTACGCAGGGGAGGGAGCAGTACTTC
many,TRBJ2-7,TRBV7-9,.,CASSSWGLYEQYF,TGTGCCAGCAGTTCTTGGGGGCTCTACGAGCAGTACTTC
.,TRBJ1-1,TRBV18,.,CASSSIGGDTEAFF,TGTGCCAGCTCATCAATAGGGGGGGACACTGAAGCTTTCTTT
.,TRBJ1-2,TRBV3-1,.,CASSQDNGYTF,TGTGCCAGCAGCCAAGATAATGGCTACACCTTC
medium-sized,TRBJ1-1,TRBV20-1,.,CSALYPIGTEAFF,TGCAGTGCCCTGTACCCCATTGGCACTGAAGCTTTCTTT
once,TRBJ1-1,TRBV24-1,TRBD1,CATSDLGTGGRRVDTEAFF,TGTGCCACCAGTGATTTAGGGACAGGGGGCAGAAGGGTTGACACTGAAGCTTTCTTT
few,TRBJ2-1,TRBV6-2/TRBV6-3,.,CASREDRYNEQFF,TGTGCCAGCAGGGAAGACAGGTACAATGAGCAGTTCTTC